These T cell receptor beta chains were read from a single sample in a study of naive and memory T cell subsets. TCRdb redid the calling of the UMI-ligation and nested PCR reads with MiXCR, one entry per CDR3 protein. The sample shows some 40,000 distinct CDR3 sequences, about 10% of them seen only once. The source material was skin, sampled from a tuberculin skin test site. All receptors come from an adult in good health. Each CDR3 is given with its conserved first and last residue.

>16|TRBV28|TRBJ1-1
CASSLPRGTVNTEAFF
>13|TRBV20-1|TRBJ2-3
CSPLAGGPDTQYF
>15|TRBV6-2/TRBV6-3|TRBJ2-6
CASSSTDSGANVLTF
>11|TRBV5-4|TRBJ1-2
CASSARESYTF
>19|TRBV12-5|TRBJ2-3
CASGLVIGLAGGSTDTQYF
>15|TRBV7-8|TRBJ2-1
CASRHRRMGGDEQFF
>16|TRBV6-1|TRBJ2-7
CASSEAYSVSSHEQYF
>14|TRBV30|TRBJ1-1
CAWSPTGYEAEAFF
>17|TRBV4-2|TRBJ2-1
CASSQDMRSSGASSRFF
>12|TRBV29-1|TRBJ2-7
CSVARGLYEQYF
>14|TRBV2|TRBJ2-7
CASAEAGGNYEQYF
>16|TRBV11-2|TRBJ2-1
CASSPGGSGRARLQFF
>9|TRBV20-1|TRBJ1-5
CSAGQPQHF
>15|TRBV9|TRBJ1-1
CASSPGISNGNEAFF
>13|TRBV6-1|TRBJ1-1
CASSSPLGTEAFF
>13|TRBV5-5|TRBJ2-7
CASSLGTVYEQYF
>16|TRBV7-2|TRBJ1-1
CASSKVAGGLNTEAFF
>13|TRBV30|TRBJ2-3
CAWTVRRTDTQYF
>14|TRBV28|TRBJ1-1
CASSIVGLWTEAFF
>13|TRBV6-1|TRBJ2-6
CASRPPGANVLTF
>15|TRBV9|TRBJ2-1
CASSVNSGDFNEQFF
>17|TRBV7-2|TRBJ2-5
CASSLWLAGGYQETQYF
>15|TRBV18|TRBJ1-1
CASSPADRANTEAFF
>14|TRBV7-2|TRBJ2-5
CASSNSGIQETQYF
>12|TRBV20-1|TRBJ1-2
CSARDPGHGYTF
>14|TRBV29-1|TRBJ1-1
CSVDPGQGYTEAFF
>16|TRBV7-6|TRBJ2-1
CASSLGTSGSVNEQFF
>15|TRBV24-1|TRBJ1-2
CATSDARQEIYGYTF
>14|TRBV4-2|TRBJ1-2
CASSQAGTAYGYTF
>11|TRBV20-1|TRBJ1-2
CSAREGRGYTF
>12|TRBV12-3/TRBV12-4|TRBJ2-5
CASSWGAETQYF
>16|TRBV5-1|TRBJ1-2
CASSFSTGPLPGGYTF
>13|TRBV12-3/TRBV12-4|TRBJ2-5
CASRPGGGETQYF
>13|TRBV30|TRBJ1-6
CAWAPGGNSPLHF
>14|TRBV11-3|TRBJ1-1
CASSLDLAGTEAFF